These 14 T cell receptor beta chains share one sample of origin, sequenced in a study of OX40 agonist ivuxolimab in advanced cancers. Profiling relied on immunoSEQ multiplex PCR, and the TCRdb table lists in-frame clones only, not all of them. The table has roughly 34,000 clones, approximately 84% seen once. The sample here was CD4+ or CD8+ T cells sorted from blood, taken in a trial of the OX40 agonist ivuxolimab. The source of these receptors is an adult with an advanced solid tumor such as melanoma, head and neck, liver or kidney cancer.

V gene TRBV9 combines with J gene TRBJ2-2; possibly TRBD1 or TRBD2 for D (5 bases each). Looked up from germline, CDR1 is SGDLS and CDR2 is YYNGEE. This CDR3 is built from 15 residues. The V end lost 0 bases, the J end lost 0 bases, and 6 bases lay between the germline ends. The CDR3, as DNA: TGTGCCAGCAGCGTAGGAGGGGCGAACACCGGGGAGCTGTTTTTT. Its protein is CASSVGGANTGELFF.

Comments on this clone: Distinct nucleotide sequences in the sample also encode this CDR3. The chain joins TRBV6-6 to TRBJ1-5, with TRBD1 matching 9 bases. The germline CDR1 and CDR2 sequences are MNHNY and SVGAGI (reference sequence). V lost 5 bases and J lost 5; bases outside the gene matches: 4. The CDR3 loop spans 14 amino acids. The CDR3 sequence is CASSPTGGHQPQHF. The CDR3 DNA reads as TGTGCCAGCAGTCCAACAGGGGGCCATCAGCCCCAGCATTTT.

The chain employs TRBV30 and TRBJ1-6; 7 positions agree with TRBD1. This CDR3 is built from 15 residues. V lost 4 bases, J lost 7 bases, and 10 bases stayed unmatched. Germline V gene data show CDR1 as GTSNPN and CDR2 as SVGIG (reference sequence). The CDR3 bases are TGTGCCTGGACCAGGGGGACCCCTATGAATTCACCCCTCCACTTT. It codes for CAWTRGTPMNSPLHF.

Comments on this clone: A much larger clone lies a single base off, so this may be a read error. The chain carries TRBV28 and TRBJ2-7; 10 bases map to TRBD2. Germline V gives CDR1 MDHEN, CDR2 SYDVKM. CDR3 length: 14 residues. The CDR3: CEASTSGIVYEQYF. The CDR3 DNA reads TGTGAAGCTTCTACTAGCGGGATTGTCTACGAGCAGTACTTC. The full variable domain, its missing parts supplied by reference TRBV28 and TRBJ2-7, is DVKVTQSSRYLVKRTGEKVFLECVQDMDHENMFWYRQDPGLGLRLIYFSYDVKMKEKGDIPEGYSVSREKKERFSLILESASTNQTSMYLCEASTSGIVYEQYFGPGTRLTVT.

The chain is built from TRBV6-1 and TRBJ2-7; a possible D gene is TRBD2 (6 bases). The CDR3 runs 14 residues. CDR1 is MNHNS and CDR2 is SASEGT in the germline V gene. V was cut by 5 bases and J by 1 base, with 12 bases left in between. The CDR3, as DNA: TGTGCCAGCAGTTCGGCGGAGGGGTCCTACGAGCAGTACTTC. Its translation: CASSSAEGSYEQYF.

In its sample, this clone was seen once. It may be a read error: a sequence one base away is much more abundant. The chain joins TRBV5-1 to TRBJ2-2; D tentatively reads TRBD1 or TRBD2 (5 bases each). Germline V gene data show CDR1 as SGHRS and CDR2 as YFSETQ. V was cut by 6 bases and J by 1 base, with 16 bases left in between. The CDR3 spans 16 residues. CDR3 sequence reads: CASIGDPEVNTGELFF. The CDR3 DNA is TGCGCCAGCATAGGGGACCCCGAGGTGAACACCGGGGAGCTGTTTTTT. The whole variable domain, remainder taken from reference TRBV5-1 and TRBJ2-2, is KAGVTQTPRYLIKTRGQQVTLSCSPISGHRSVSWYQQTPGQGLQFLFEYFSETQRNKGNFPGRFSGRQFSNSRSEMNVSTLELGDSALYLCASIGDPEVNTGELFFGEGSRLTVL.

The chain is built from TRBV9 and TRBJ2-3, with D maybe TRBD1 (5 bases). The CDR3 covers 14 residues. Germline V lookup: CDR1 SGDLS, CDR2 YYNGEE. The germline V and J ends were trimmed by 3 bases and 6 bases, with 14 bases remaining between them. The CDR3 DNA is TGTGCCAGCAGCGCTTTAGGGGTCCGGGATACGCAGTATTTT. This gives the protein CASSALGVRDTQYF.

The CDR3 region is CASSPGGTGFEQYF. The CDR3 DNA is TGTGCCAGCAGCCCGGGGGGGACCGGATTCGAGCAGTACTTC. The rearrangement uses TRBV11-2 and TRBJ2-7; 8 bases are a match to TRBD2. Looked up from germline, CDR1 is SGHAT and CDR2 is FQNNGV. V gave up 5 bases and J gave up 6 bases; unmatched junction bases: 9. The CDR3 runs 14 residues.

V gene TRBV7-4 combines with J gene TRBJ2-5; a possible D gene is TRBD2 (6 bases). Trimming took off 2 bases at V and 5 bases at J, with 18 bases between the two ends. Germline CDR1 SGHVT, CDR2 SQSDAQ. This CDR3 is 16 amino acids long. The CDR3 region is CASSLSSSAPGETQYF. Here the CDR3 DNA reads TGTGCCAGCAGCTTAAGTTCTAGCGCCCCGGGGGAGACCCAGTACTTC. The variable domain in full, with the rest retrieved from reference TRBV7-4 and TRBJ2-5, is GAGVSQSPRYKVAKRGRDVALRCDSISGHVTLYWYRQTLGQGSEVLTYSQSDAQRDKSGRPSGRFSAERPERSVSTLKIQRTEQGDSAVYLCASSLSSSAPGETQYFGPGTRLLVL.

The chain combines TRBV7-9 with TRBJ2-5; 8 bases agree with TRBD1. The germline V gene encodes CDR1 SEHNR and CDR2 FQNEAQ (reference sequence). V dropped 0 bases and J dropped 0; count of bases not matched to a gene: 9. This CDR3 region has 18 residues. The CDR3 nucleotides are TGTGCCAGCAGCTTAGCTACACCGGGACAGGCGTACCAAGAGACCCAGTACTTC. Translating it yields CASSLATPGQAYQETQYF.

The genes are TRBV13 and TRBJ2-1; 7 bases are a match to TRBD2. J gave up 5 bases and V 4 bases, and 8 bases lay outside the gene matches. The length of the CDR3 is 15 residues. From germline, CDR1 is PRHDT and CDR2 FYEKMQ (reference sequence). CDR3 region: CASSSGLVSHNEQFF. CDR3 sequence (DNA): TGTGCCAGCAGCTCAGGACTAGTATCCCACAATGAGCAGTTCTTC.

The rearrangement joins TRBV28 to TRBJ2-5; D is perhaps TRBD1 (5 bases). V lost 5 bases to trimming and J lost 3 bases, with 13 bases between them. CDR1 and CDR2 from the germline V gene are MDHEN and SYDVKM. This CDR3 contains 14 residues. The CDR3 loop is CASSTIRAEETQYF. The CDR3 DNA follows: TGTGCCAGCAGTACCATCAGGGCCGAAGAGACCCAGTACTTC. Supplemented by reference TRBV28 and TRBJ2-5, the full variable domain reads DVKVTQSSRYLVKRTGEKVFLECVQDMDHENMFWYRQDPGLGLRLIYFSYDVKMKEKGDIPEGYSVSREKKERFSLILESASTNQTSMYLCASSTIRAEETQYFGPGTRLLVL.

The CDR3 DNA reads TGCAGCGTTGAAGTGAGGGCACAGGGGTCCACAGATACGCAGTATTTT. Its protein is CSVEVRAQGSTDTQYF. This rearrangement joins TRBV29-1 to TRBJ2-3, with 7 bases fitting TRBD1. V was pared by 1 base and J by 2 bases, with 9 bases of the junction left unmatched. The CDR3 consists of 16 residues. Germline CDR1 is SQVTM and CDR2 is ANQGSEA.

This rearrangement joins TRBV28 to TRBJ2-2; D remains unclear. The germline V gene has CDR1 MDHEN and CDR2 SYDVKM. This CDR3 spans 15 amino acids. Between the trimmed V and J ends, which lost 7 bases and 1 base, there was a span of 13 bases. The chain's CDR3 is CASTLGWGNTGELFF. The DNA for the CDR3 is TGTGCCAGCACACTGGGTTGGGGGAACACCGGGGAGCTGTTTTTT.